The 23 T cell receptor beta chains given below trace back to one sample, sequenced in a study of esophageal squamous cell carcinoma under preoperative chemotherapy. Time point described: before preoperative PTX-NDP chemotherapy. TCRdb processed the PCR reads anew with MiXCR; each CDR3 protein has one entry. Of 15,000 to 20,000 distinct CDR3 sequences in the sample, under 55% were seen once. The specimen was collected from a patient given preoperative chemotherapy. Source of these receptors: a human donor with esophageal squamous cell carcinoma. The donor label of this sample is uncertain.

The rearrangement joins TRBV11-3 to TRBJ2-3; TRBD1 is a possible D gene (5 bases). Germline CDR1 reads SGHNT; CDR2 reads YENEEA. This CDR3 is built from 15 residues. V was trimmed by 2 bases and J by 11 bases, leaving 20 bases between them. The CDR3 bases are TGTGCCAGCAGCTTAAGATCGCTCAGGGCCGATGAGCAGTATTTT. It yields the protein CASSLRSLRADEQYF.

The chain carries TRBV7-3 and TRBJ2-5; D is perhaps TRBD1 (6 bases). Germline V gene data show CDR1 as SGHTA and CDR2 as FQGTGA. The germline V and J ends were trimmed by 9 bases and 3 bases, with 20 bases remaining between them. This CDR3 is built from 15 residues. The CDR3 is CARGAGGRDKETQYF. The CDR3 DNA follows: TGTGCCAGGGGGGCTGGGGGCCGGGACAAAGAGACCCAGTACTTC. Together with reference TRBV7-3 and TRBJ2-5, the CDR3 gives the full variable domain: GAGVSQTPSNKVTEKGKYVELRCDPISGHTALYWYRQSLGQGPEFLIYFQGTGAADDSGLPNDRFFAVRPEGSVSTLKIQRTERGDSAVYLCARGAGGRDKETQYFGPGTRLLVL.

The V and J genes are TRBV18 and TRBJ2-7; 10 bases align to TRBD1. CDR3 length equals 15 residues. Germline loops: CDR1 KGHSH, CDR2 LQKENI. The J segment lost 4 bases and the V segment lost 0 bases, leaving 3 bases of the junction unmatched. Here the CDR3 DNA reads TGTGCCAGCTCACCACCCGGGACAGGGGTGTACGAGCAGTACTTC. Translation gives CASSPPGTGVYEQYF.

This rearrangement joins TRBV7-2 to TRBJ2-3; D unclear. V lost 6 bases and J lost 10, with 26 bases in between. From germline, CDR1 is SGHTA and CDR2 FQGNSA. The CDR3 totals 16 residues. The CDR3, as DNA: TGTGCCAGCAGGGAGCCTGGGTGGCTAGAGCGAGTGGCGCAGTATTTT. This translates into CASREPGWLERVAQYF.

This clonotype was seen ten or more times. The CDR3 loop is CASSFWDRGRDGELFF. CDR3 DNA sequence: TGTGCCAGTAGTTTTTGGGACAGGGGTAGGGACGGGGAGCTGTTTTTT. The V gene is TRBV19, the J gene TRBJ2-2, with 10 positions matching TRBD1. Germline V lookup: CDR1 LNHDA, CDR2 SQIVND (reference sequence). Losses at the gene ends were 5 bases for V and 7 bases for J; bases not matched to a gene: 10. This CDR3 comprises 16 residues.

The sample holds many counts of this clonotype. This chain links TRBV5-8 with TRBJ2-2, with D perhaps being TRBD1 or TRBD2 (6 bases each). The CDR3 is 16 amino acids. The germline CDR1 and CDR2 sequences are SGHTS and YDEGEE. The V end was cut by 0 bases, the J end by 3 bases, with 12 bases between. This CDR3 is CASSLVGGRDTGELFF. CDR3 nucleotide sequence: TGTGCCAGCAGCTTGGTTGGGGGGCGTGACACCGGGGAGCTGTTTTTT.

The chain carries TRBV7-9 and TRBJ2-3; 14 nucleotides align to TRBD2. The junction had 9 bases not matched to a gene; V was cut back by 5 bases and J by 5 bases. The CDR3 sequence is 17 residues long. In germline, CDR1 is SEHNR, CDR2 FQNEAQ (reference sequence). The CDR3 protein is CASSPRLAGGPGDTQYF. Here the CDR3 DNA reads TGTGCCAGCAGCCCCCGACTAGCGGGAGGGCCAGGAGATACGCAGTATTTT. Drawing the rest from reference TRBV7-9 and TRBJ2-3, the complete variable domain is DTGVSQNPRHKITKRGQNVTFRCDPISEHNRLYWYRQTLGQGPEFLTYFQNEAQLEKSRLLSDRFSAERPKGSFSTLEIQRTEQGDSAMYLCASSPRLAGGPGDTQYFGPGTRLTVL.

This chain connects TRBV7-2 to TRBJ2-5, with 7 bases fitting TRBD1. V was clipped by 8 bases and J by 4 bases; unmatched bases: 16. The CDR3 contains 16 residues. The germline V gene encodes CDR1 SGHTA and CDR2 FQGNSA. This CDR3 reads CASAARQGRGTETQYF. In DNA form, the CDR3 reads TGTGCCAGCGCGGCACGACAGGGCCGGGGCACAGAGACCCAGTACTTC.

In the case of this clonotype: A junction end diverges from the germline sequence, so it may reflect a read error. CDR3 sequence reads: CASSRAEDTQYF. The CDR3 DNA reads TGTGCCAGCAGCAGAGCCGAGGATACGCAGTACTTT. The genes are TRBV7-3 and TRBJ2-3; no clear D gene. CDR3 length: 12 amino acids. Germline V gene data show CDR1 as SGHTA and CDR2 as FQGTGA. Full variable domain (missing parts from reference TRBV7-3 and TRBJ2-3): GAGVSQTPSNKVTEKGKYVELRCDPISGHTALYWYRQSLGQGPEFLIYFQGTGAADDSGLPNDRFFAVRPEGSVSTLKIQRTERGDSAVYLCASSRAEDTQYFGPGTRLTVL.

This clonotype was counted ten times or more. The V call is TRBV27, the J call TRBJ2-2; D is ambiguous. CDR1 and CDR2 (germline): MNHEY, SMNVEV (reference sequence). Trimming took 7 bases from V and 1 from J, leaving 7 bases between them. This CDR3 comprises 13 residues. The CDR3 nucleotides read TGTGCCAGCATGGTGGTGAACACCGGGGAGCTGTTTTTT. It encodes CASMVVNTGELFF.

The chain recombines TRBV12-3 or TRBV12-4 with TRBJ2-7; perhaps TRBD2 as D (6 bases). The J call may be incorrect, as the DNA end agrees better with TRBJ2-5. CDR3 length equals 16 residues. CDR3: CASTGWRDPSSETQYF. In nucleotides, the CDR3 is TGTGCCAGCACCGGTTGGCGGGACCCATCGTCGGAGACCCAGTACTTC.

With regard to this clonotype: The missing conserved phenylalanine or tryptophan at the end of this CDR3 makes a read error likely. The chain uses TRBV7-2 and TRBJ2-7, with 10 bases fitting TRBD1. The DNA end is a closer match to TRBJ2-5, so the J assignment may be wrong. This CDR3 spans 15 amino acids. Germline V CDR1 and CDR2: SGHTA, FQGNSA. CDR3 nucleotide sequence: TGTGCCAGCAGCTTAGGACAGGGGGCGAGGGAGACCCAGTACTTA. Translating it yields CASSLGQGARETQYL.

Points on this clonotype: An end of the junction does not agree with germline; a read error may underlie this. The CDR3 is CASSAPQVWAKDIQYF. CDR3 coding DNA: TGTGCCAGCAGCGCACCGCAGGTGTGGGCCAAAGACATTCAGTATTTC. This chain joins TRBV7-2 and TRBJ2-4; D unresolved. The CDR3 is 16 amino acids. Germline lookup yields CDR1 SGHTA and CDR2 FQGNSA.

This chain connects TRBV5-8 to TRBJ2-3; D is unresolved. Germline values: CDR1 SGHTS, CDR2 YDEGEE. The CDR3 extends over 14 amino acids. The CDR3 sequence is CGVWVRCGKDTQYF. The CDR3, as DNA: TGTGGCGTCTGGGTCCGGTGTGGCAAAGATACGCAGTATTTT.

This clonotype was seen only a few times. CDR3 nucleotides: TGTGCCAGCAGCCCGGGCAGTAGGGAGCAGTACTTC. This sequence encodes CASSPGSREQYF. The V and J genes are TRBV5-6 and TRBJ2-7; D is uncertain. V gave up 4 bases and J gave up 7 bases, with 12 bases separating them. The CDR3 covers 12 residues. The germline gives CDR1 SGHDT, CDR2 YYEEEE.

V usage is TRBV5-6 and J usage is TRBJ2-1; TRBD2 might be the D (7 bases). Germline lookup yields CDR1 SGHDT and CDR2 YYEEEE. V shed 7 bases and J shed 6 bases, with 14 bases lying between them. The CDR3 runs 13 residues. CDR3 protein: CASRGRTSNEQFF. In DNA form, the CDR3 reads TGTGCCAGCCGGGGGCGGACTAGCAATGAGCAGTTCTTC.

The chain combines TRBV12-3 or TRBV12-4 with TRBJ2-1; 10 nucleotides line up with TRBD2. The CDR3 contains 13 residues. V lost 10 bases, J lost 8 bases, and 8 bases stayed unmatched. The CDR3 sequence is CATSGSSSYEQFF. In DNA form, the CDR3 reads TGTGCCACTAGCGGGAGTTCTTCTTATGAGCAGTTCTTC.

This rearrangement joins TRBV6-1 to TRBJ2-5; 7 nucleotides line up with TRBD2. The CDR3 sequence is 14 residues long. Germline V gene sequence: CDR1 MNHNS, CDR2 SASEGT. Germline trimming cut 4 bases from V and 5 bases from J; bases unmatched to any gene: 7. The DNA for the CDR3 is TGTGCCAGCAGTGGAGGACTAGTCAGGGAGACCCAGTACTTC. Translation gives CASSGGLVRETQYF.

The chain joins TRBV10-3 to TRBJ2-1, with TRBD1 as a possible D gene (5 bases). Germline V gene lookup returns CDR1 ENHRY and CDR2 SYGVKD. V was cut by 2 bases and J by 9 bases, with 11 bases left in between. CDR3 length: 13 amino acids. This CDR3 reads CAISEPTVGEQFF. The CDR3 DNA is TGTGCCATCAGTGAGCCGACAGTTGGTGAGCAGTTCTTC.

This clonotype was seen more than once but under ten times. The J gene is TRBJ2-7, the V gene TRBV4-2; no clear D. The J call is uncertain, as TRBJ2-1 better fits the DNA end. Germline CDR1 and CDR2: LGHNA and YNFKEQ. The CDR3 totals 14 residues. The chain's CDR3 is CASSQGPSNNEQFF. CDR3 DNA sequence: TGTGCCAGCAGCCAAGGACCGAGCAATAATGAGCAGTTCTTC.

The sample holds a few counts of this clonotype. This rearrangement joins TRBV12-3 or TRBV12-4 to TRBJ2-5; 9 bases map to TRBD1. Trimming at V came to 5 bases and at J to 5 bases, leaving 9 bases not matched to a gene. This CDR3 has 15 residues. In nucleotides, the CDR3 is TGTGCCAGCAGTGATGACAGGGGGGCGGATGAGACCCAGTACTTC. Its translation is CASSDDRGADETQYF.

The chain joins TRBV6-5 to TRBJ2-5, with D uncertain. Germline V gene data show CDR1 as MNHEY and CDR2 as SVGAGI. V dropped 0 bases and J dropped 1 base, with 6 bases sitting between them. The CDR3 spans 14 residues. CDR3 in amino acids: CASSYSWTQETQYF. CDR3 sequence (DNA): TGTGCCAGCAGTTACTCATGGACCCAAGAGACCCAGTACTTC.

This rearrangement joins TRBV6-5 to TRBJ2-1; tentatively, D is TRBD1 (6 bases). The J call may be mistaken, given a closer DNA end match to TRBJ2-5. The CDR3 covers 16 residues. Germline V gives CDR1 MNHEY, CDR2 SVGAGI. This CDR3 is CASSYPRGRGMGTQYF. The CDR3 region has the DNA TGTGCCAGCAGTTACCCGAGGGGGAGAGGGATGGGGACCCAGTACTTC.